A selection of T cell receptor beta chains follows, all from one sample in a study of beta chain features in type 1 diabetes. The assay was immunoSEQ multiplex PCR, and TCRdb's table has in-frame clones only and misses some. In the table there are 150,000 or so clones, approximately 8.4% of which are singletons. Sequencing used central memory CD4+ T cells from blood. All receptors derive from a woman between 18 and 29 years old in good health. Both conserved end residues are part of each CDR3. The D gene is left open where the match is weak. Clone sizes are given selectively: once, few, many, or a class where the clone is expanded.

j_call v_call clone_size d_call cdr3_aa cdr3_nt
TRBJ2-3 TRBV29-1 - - CSVGQGSTDTQYF TGCAGCGTTGGGCAGGGGAGCACAGATACGCAGTATTTT
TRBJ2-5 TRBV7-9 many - CASSSHSQETQYF TGTGCCAGCAGCTCGCATAGCCAAGAGACCCAGTACTTC
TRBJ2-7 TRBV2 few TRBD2 CASSDISGRYEQYF TGTGCCAGCAGTGATATTAGCGGGCGGTACGAGCAGTACTTC
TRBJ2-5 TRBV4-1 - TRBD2 CASSQPTLAGGETQYF TGCGCCAGCAGCCAACCCACCCTAGCGGGGGGAGAGACCCAGTACTTC
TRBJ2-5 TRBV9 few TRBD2 CASSVGPGLAGGRETQYF TGTGCCAGCAGCGTAGGCCCGGGACTAGCGGGAGGACGAGAGACCCAGTACTTC
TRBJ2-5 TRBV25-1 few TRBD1 CASSGGTGGRRETQYF TGTGCCAGCAGTGGCGGGACAGGGGGACGCCGAGAGACCCAGTACTTC
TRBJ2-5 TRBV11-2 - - CASGNGEQETQYF TGTGCCAGCGGGAACGGGGAGCAAGAGACCCAGTACTTC
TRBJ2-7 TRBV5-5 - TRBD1 CASSLDPGQAYEQYF TGTGCCAGCAGCTTGGACCCTGGACAGGCCTACGAGCAGTACTTC
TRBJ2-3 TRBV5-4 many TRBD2 CASSTGGLAITDTQYF TGTGCCAGCAGCACCGGGGGACTAGCGATTACAGATACGCAGTATTTT
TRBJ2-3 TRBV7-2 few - CASSPRRGTGTDTQYF TGTGCCAGCAGCCCTCGACGGGGAACCGGCACAGATACGCAGTATTTT
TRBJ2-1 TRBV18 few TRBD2 CASSSIAGSRYNEQFF TGTGCCAGCTCGTCGATAGCGGGGTCCCGCTACAATGAGCAGTTCTTC
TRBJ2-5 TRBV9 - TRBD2 CASSVGGDYGASQYF TGTGCCAGCAGCGTAGGGGGGGACTATGGCGCGTCCCAGTACTTC
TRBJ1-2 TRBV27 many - CASSSGASDYGYTF TGTGCCAGCAGTTCAGGGGCGAGTGACTATGGCTACACCTTC
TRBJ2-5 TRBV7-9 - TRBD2 CASSFSSSGGLQETQYF TGTGCCAGCAGCTTTTCGTCTAGCGGGGGGTTACAAGAGACCCAGTACTTC
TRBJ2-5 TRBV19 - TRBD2 CASSRPGLVKTQYF TGTGCCAGTAGTCGACCGGGACTAGTGAAGACCCAGTACTTC
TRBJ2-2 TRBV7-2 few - CASSHDYPNTGELFF TGTGCCAGCAGCCATGACTATCCTAACACCGGGGAGCTGTTTTTT
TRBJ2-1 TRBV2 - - CASFNPDSSYNEQFF TGTGCCAGCTTCAATCCTGATAGCTCCTACAATGAGCAGTTCTTC
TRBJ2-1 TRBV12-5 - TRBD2 CASGPSGRPPFF TGTGCTAGTGGACCCAGCGGGAGGCCCCCGTTCTTC